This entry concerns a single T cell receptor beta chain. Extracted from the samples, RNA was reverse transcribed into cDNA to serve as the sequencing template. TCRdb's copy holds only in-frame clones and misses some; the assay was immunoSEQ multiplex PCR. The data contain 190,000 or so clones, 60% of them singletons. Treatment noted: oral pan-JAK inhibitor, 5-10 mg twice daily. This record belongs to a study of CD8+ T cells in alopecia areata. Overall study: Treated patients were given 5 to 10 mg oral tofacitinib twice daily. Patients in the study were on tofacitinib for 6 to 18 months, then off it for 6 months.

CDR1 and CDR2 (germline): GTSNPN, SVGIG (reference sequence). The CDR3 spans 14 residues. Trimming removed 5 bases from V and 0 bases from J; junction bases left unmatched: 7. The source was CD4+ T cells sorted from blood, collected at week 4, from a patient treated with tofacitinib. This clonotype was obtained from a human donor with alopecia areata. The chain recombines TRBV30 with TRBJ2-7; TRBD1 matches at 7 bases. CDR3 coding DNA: TGTGCCTGGGGACAGGACCACTACTCCTACGAGCAGTACTTC. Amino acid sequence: CAWGQDHYSYEQYF. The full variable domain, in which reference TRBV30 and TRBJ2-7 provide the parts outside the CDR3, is SQTIHQWPATLVQPVGSPLSLECTVEGTSNPNLYWYRQAAGRGLQLLFYSVGIGQISSEVPQNLSASRPQDRQFILSSKKLLLSDSGFYLCAWGQDHYSYEQYFGPGTRLTVT.